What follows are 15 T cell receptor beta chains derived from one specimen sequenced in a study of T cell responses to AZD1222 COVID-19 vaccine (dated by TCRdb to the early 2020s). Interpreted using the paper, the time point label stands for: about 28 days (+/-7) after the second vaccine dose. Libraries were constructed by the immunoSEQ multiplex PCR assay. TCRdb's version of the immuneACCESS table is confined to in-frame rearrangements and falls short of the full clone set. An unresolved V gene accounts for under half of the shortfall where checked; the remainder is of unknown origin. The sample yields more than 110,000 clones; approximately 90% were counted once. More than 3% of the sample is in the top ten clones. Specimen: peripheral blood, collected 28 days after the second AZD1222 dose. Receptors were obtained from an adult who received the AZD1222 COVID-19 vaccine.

The CDR3 is CASRRGLAGTYEQYF. CDR3 sequence (DNA): TGTGCCAGCAGGAGGGGGCTAGCGGGTACCTACGAGCAGTACTTC. The chain combines TRBV5-8 with TRBJ2-7, with TRBD2 as a possible D gene (8 bases). CDR3 length: 15 residues. V was shortened by 5 bases and J by 2 bases, with 17 bases between the two germline ends. CDR1 is SGHTS, CDR2 YDEGEE, per germline.

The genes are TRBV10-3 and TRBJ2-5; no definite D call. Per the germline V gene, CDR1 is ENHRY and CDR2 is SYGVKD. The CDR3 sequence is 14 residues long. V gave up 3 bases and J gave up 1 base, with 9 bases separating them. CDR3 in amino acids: CAISERAVQETQYF. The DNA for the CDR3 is TGTGCCATCAGTGAAAGGGCAGTCCAAGAGACCCAGTACTTC.

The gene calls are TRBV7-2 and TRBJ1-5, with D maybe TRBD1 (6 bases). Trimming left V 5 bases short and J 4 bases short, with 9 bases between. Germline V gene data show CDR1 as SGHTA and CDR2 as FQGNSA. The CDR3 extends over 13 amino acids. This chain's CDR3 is CASSRQDNQPQHF. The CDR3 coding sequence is TGTGCCAGCAGCCGACAGGATAATCAGCCCCAGCATTTT.

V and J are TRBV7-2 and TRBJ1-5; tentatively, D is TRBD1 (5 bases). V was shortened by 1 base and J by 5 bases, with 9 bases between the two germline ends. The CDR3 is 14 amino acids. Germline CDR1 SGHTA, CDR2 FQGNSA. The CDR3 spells CASSLDRTDQPQHF. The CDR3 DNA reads TGTGCCAGCAGCTTAGACAGGACTGATCAGCCCCAGCATTTT.

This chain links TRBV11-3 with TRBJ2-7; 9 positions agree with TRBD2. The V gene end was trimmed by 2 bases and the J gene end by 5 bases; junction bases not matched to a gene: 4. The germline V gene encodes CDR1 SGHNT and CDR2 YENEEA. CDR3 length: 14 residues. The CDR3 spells CASSLSSGKDEQYF. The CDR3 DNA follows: TGTGCCAGCAGCTTATCTAGCGGGAAGGACGAGCAGTACTTC.

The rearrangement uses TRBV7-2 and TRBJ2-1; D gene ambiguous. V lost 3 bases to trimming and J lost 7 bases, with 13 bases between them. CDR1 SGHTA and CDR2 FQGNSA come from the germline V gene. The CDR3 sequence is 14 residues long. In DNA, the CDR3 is TGTGCCAGCAGCTTGAGGCTTGTCGGTAATGAGCAGTTCTTC. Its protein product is CASSLRLVGNEQFF.

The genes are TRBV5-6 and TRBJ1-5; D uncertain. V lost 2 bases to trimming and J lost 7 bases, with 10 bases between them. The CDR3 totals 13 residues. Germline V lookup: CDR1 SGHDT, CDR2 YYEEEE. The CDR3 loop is CASSLRTRQPQHF. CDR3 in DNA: TGTGCCAGCAGCTTACGGACGAGGCAGCCCCAGCATTTT.

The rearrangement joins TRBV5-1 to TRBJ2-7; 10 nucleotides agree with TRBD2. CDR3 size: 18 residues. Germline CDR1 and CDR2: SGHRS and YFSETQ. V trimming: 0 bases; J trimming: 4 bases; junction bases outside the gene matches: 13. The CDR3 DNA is TGCGCCAGCAGCTTGGCCATGGGGTCCGGGACTAGCGAATACGAGCAGTACTTC. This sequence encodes CASSLAMGSGTSEYEQYF.

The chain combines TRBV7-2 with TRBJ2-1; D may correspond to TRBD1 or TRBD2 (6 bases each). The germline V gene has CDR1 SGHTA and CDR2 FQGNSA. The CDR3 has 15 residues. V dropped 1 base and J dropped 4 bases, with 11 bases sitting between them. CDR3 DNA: TGTGCCAGCAGCTTAGACGGGGGCGGTTACAATGAGCAGTTCTTC. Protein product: CASSLDGGGYNEQFF.

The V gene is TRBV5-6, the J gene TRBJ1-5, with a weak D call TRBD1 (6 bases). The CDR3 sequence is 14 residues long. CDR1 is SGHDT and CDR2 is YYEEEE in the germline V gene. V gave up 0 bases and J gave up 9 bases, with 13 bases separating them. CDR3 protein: CASSLGHSQGPQHF. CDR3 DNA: TGTGCCAGCAGCTTGGGGCATTCACAGGGGCCCCAGCATTTT.

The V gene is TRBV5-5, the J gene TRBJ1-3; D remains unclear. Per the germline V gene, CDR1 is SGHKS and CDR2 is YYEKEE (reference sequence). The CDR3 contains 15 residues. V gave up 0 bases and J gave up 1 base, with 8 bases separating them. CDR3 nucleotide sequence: TGTGCCAGCAGCTTGGAGGCAGCATCTGGAAACACCATATATTTT. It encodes CASSLEAASGNTIYF.

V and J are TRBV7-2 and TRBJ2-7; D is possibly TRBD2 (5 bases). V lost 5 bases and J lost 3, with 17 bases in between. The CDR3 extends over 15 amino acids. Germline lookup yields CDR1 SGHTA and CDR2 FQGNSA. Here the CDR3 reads CASSPVRRLVYEQYF. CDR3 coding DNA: TGTGCCAGCAGCCCGGTCCGGAGGCTGGTCTACGAGCAGTACTTC.

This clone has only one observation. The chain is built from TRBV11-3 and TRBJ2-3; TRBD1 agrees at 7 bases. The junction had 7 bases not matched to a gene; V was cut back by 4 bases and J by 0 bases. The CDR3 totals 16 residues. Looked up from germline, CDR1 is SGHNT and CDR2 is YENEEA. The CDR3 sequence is CASSSPTGKSTDTQYF. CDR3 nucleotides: TGTGCCAGCAGCTCCCCGACAGGGAAAAGCACAGATACGCAGTATTTT.

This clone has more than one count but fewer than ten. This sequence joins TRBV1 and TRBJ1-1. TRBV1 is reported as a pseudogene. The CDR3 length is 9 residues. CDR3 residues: CTRGAEAFF. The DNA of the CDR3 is TGCACCCGGGGGGCAGAAGCTTTCTTT.

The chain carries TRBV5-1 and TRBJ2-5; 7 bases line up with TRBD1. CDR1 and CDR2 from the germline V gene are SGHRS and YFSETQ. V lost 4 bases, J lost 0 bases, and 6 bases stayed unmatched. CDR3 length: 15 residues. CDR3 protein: CASSPRQGHQETQYF. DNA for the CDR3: TGCGCCAGCAGCCCCCGACAGGGACACCAAGAGACCCAGTACTTC.